This entry lists 5 T cell receptor beta chains sequenced from one sample in a study of blood T cells in healthy people across ages. Sample-barcoded 5' priming and a J-beta primer mix drove a second PCR of about 6 to 12 cycles. TCRdb fed the 5' RACE reads into MiXCR, producing one record per CDR3 protein. This table has roughly 680,000 distinct CDR3 sequences, under 65% appearing once. Sample: blood. The origin of the receptors is a woman at least 80 years old in good health.

This clonotype was picked up many times. The chain carries TRBV10-3 and TRBJ2-3; a possible D gene is TRBD2 (6 bases). Trimming cost V 6 bases and J 3 bases, with 16 bases left between them. The CDR3 consists of 15 residues. CDR1 and CDR2 from the germline V gene are ENHRY and SYGVKD. In DNA form, the CDR3 reads TGTGCCATCAGCCTCCGCCCCAGCGGGACAGATACGCAGTATTTT. Translation gives CAISLRPSGTDTQYF.

A few counts support this clonotype. The CDR3 sequence is CASSLGAGPGNTIYF. For the CDR3, the DNA is TGTGCCAGCAGCTTAGGGGCCGGGCCTGGAAACACCATATATTTT. The rearrangement joins TRBV7-9 to TRBJ1-3; D ambiguous. The germline V gene encodes CDR1 SEHNR and CDR2 FQNEAQ (reference sequence). CDR3 length: 15 residues. Trimming removed 1 base from V and 2 bases from J, with 9 bases in between.

The chain is built from TRBV7-9 and TRBJ1-6, with TRBD1 matching over 9 bases. This CDR3 is 13 amino acids long. Germline V gene lookup returns CDR1 SEHNR and CDR2 FQNEAQ (reference sequence). Trimming at V came to 10 bases and at J to 7 bases, leaving 5 bases not matched to a gene. The CDR3 region is CATTGTGNSPLHF. CDR3 in DNA: TGTGCCACCACTGGGACAGGGAATTCACCCCTCCACTTT.

The table lists this clonotype with a count of one. The chain combines TRBV7-8 with TRBJ2-5, with D hard to call. This CDR3 has 11 amino acids. Looked up from germline, CDR1 is SGHVS and CDR2 is FQNEAQ. V was pared by 5 bases and J by 6 bases, with 7 bases between. The CDR3 protein is CASSDLKTQYF. The CDR3 DNA follows: TGTGCCAGCAGCGACCTGAAGACCCAGTACTTC.

In the case of this clonotype: This may be a read error: a much more frequent sequence differs by one nucleotide. V is TRBV12-3 or TRBV12-4 and J is TRBJ2-5; D not certain. The J call may be mistaken, given a closer DNA end match to TRBJ2-4. The CDR3 sequence is 16 residues long. In nucleotides, the CDR3 is TGTGCCAGCAGTTTGCTCCAGACCTTGGCCAAAGACATTCAGTACTTC. Its protein product is CASSLLQTLAKDIQYF.